This TCR beta chain was identified during a study of early T cells in non-severe SARS-CoV-2 infection. For the study at large: Sequencing of bulk RNA from unsorted whole blood was done, without chain pairing.

Many counts were recorded for this clonotype. Its antigen remains unknown. Findings and caveats of the study: Anti-spike CD8 specificities were favored by VDJdb matching, whose results missed private and CD4 specificities.

The V gene's germline CDR1 is MNHEY and CDR2 SMNVEV (reference sequence). The CDR3 consists of 13 residues. With 6 bases removed from V and 5 bases from J, the gap between germline ends came to 14 bases. The library protocol tagged individual cDNA molecules with unique molecular identifiers. TCRdb re-analysed the 5' RACE reads in MiXCR, keeping a single row per CDR3 protein. The table includes around 67,000 distinct CDR3 sequences, approximately 12% detected once. V usage is TRBV27 and J usage is TRBJ2-7; tentative D call: TRBD1 (6 bases). The sample comprised whole blood. The receptor was derived from an adult who was a healthcare worker with PCR-confirmed SARS-CoV-2 infection or an uninfected control (not recorded which). For the CDR3, the DNA is TGTGCCAGCAGGGCCACAGGGATCCACGAGCAGTACTTC. It yields the protein CASRATGIHEQYF.